Detailed here is one T cell receptor beta chain. This clonotype was detected only a few times. Its antigen is still unknown. Qualities for individual bases were not recorded, and no much larger clone is one base off. For CDR1 and CDR2, the germline V gene lists SGHAT and FQNNGV. The CDR3, cysteine through phenylalanine, is 12 amino acids long. Only the CDR3 DNA stays, 36 bases, in frame from base 1. V and J lose 1 base and 8 bases, and a span of 8 bases separates them. The data belong to a study of spatial heterogeneity in lung cancer (dated by TCRdb to the late 2010s). Broadly, across the study: Beta-chain transcripts were consistently detected in greater numbers than alpha-chain transcripts, which likely reflected higher beta-chain transcript abundance. In the raw uncorrected reads, each unique combination of TCR and UMI appeared more than ten times on average. In non-small cell lung cancer, the study quantitatively compared TCR alpha and beta repertoires across several tumor regions, matched nontumor lung, and blood. Nonsynonymous mutation counts, determined by whole-exome sequencing of tumor tissue, were related to TCR repertoire features. Both alpha and beta chains were TCR-sequenced in 210 or so tumor regions, 64 matched nontumor lung samples and around 50 PBMC samples obtained at surgery.

General study outcomes and caveats: Ubiquitous expanded tumor TCRs were found in blood more often at tumor resection than at routine follow-up. Additional single-cell paired TCR alpha and beta sequencing was considered necessary to confirm, at a functional level, the hypothesis that regional TCRs recognize regional mutations.

Per the publication, the time point label means: sample taken at primary tumor resection. Whole RNA extracted from tumor and nontumor lung tissue, or from cryopreserved PBMC samples, was used for TCR sequencing without cell sorting. The donors were 65 to 90 patients from the lung TRACERx cohort who had early-stage, untreated non-small cell lung cancer. A patient was chosen for TCR sequencing only when enough RNA was available from at least two tumor regions. To prepare the library, 5' RACE was applied. Instrument used: NextSeq 500. To allow correction of PCR and sequencing errors, the TCR library protocol tagged every TCR cDNA molecule with a unique molecular identifier. The paper's data handling went like this. TCR identification, UMI-based error correction and CDR3 extraction were all carried out with Decombinator tools. TCRs above a frequency of 2 per 1,000, corresponding to the top 1% of the tumor frequency distribution, were defined as expanded. Renyi diversity was computed with the R vegan package after each repertoire had been subsampled 100 times to 5,000 TCRs. To build CDR3 similarity networks, amino acid triplet string-kernel similarity was used, and CDR3s were connected when their pairwise similarity was above 0.82. TCRdb passed the public sequencing reads through fastp at Q25 and MiXCR, retaining productive beta sequences. Here each entry gathers all rows of one CDR3 protein and keeps the most common genes and DNA. The V and J calls were not made by the authors but by TCRdb's processing. The sample includes about 15,000 distinct CDR3 sequences, with about 9.5% observed a single time. Together, the top ten hold 25% to 30% of the sample.

The sample here was PBMCs, taken at surgery. This chain joins TRBV11-2 to TRBJ1-2; the D gene is perhaps TRBD1, from 5 matching bases. This receptor was identified in a male donor with early-stage non-small cell lung cancer. CDR3 loop: CASSLAGRGYTF. DNA sequence: TGTGCCAGCAGCTTAGCAGGGAGGGGCTACACCTTC.